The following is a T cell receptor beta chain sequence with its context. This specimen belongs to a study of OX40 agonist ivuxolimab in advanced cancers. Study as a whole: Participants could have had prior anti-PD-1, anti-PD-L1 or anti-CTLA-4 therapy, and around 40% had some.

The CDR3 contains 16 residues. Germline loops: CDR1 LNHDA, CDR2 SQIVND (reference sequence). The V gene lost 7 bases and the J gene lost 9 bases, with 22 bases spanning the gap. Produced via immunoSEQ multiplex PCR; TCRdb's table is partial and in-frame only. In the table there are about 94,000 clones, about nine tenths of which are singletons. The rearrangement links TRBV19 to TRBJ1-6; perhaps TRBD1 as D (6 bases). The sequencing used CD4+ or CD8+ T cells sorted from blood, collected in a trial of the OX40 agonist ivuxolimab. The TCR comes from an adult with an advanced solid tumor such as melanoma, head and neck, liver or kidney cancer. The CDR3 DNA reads TGTGCCAGTACTCCCAAGGGGGGCTTGGCGGGTTCACCCCTCCACTTT. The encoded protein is CASTPKGGLAGSPLHF.